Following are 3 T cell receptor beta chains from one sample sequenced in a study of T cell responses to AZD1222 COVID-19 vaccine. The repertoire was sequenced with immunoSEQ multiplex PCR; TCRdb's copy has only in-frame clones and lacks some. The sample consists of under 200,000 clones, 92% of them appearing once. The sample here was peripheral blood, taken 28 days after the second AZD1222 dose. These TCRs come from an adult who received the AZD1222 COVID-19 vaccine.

The CDR3 is CASSYVGRDVYGYTF. The CDR3 DNA follows: TGTGCCAGCAGTTACGTCGGCAGGGATGTCTATGGCTACACCTTC. The chain recombines TRBV6-5 with TRBJ1-2, with D perhaps TRBD1 (5 bases). The V and J ends lost 2 bases and 4 bases respectively, with 14 bases between them. The CDR3 runs 15 residues. Germline V gene lookup returns CDR1 MNHEY and CDR2 SVGAGI.

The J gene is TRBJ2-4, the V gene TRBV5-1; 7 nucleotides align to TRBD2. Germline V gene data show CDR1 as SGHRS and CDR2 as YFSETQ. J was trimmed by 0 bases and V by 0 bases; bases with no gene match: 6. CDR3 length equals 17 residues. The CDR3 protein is CASSLGEGPLAKNIQYF. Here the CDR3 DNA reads TGCGCCAGCAGCTTGGGGGAGGGGCCATTAGCCAAAAACATTCAGTACTTC.

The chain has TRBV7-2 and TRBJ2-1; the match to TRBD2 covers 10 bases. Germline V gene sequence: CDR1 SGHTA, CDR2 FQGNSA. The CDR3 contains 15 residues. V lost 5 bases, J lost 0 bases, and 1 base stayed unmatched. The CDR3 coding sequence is TGTGCCAGCAGCCCTAGCGGGAGCTCCTACAATGAGCAGTTCTTC. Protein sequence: CASSPSGSSYNEQFF.